The rows below give T cell receptor beta chains drawn from one sample of a study of blood T cell repertoires in COVID-19. Profiled with immunoSEQ multiplex PCR; TCRdb holds only in-frame clones, not every one. The table has 200,000 to 250,000 clones, under 90% seen once. Sequencing was performed on PBMCs or T cells enriched from blood (not recorded which). The origin of the receptors is a woman between 45 and 60 years old who had been exposed to COVID-19. CDR3s include the opening cysteine and the closing phenylalanine or tryptophan. Fields, in order: V gene, D gene, clone size, J gene, CDR3 protein, CDR3 DNA. D genes are given only for firm matches. Clone size is given for some rows only: seen once, a few or many times, or a class if the clone is expanded.

TRBV6-1	.	.	TRBJ1-5	CASSDVSSNQPQHF	TGTGCCAGCAGTGATGTGTCAAGCAATCAGCCCCAGCATTTT
TRBV5-6	TRBD1	.	TRBJ2-4	CASSSGQGMGVKNIQYF	TGTGCCAGCAGCTCCGGACAGGGTATGGGTGTCAAAAACATTCAGTACTTC
TRBV4-3	TRBD1	many	TRBJ2-2	CASSPVTGGTGELFF	TGCGCCAGCAGTCCTGTTACAGGGGGCACCGGGGAGCTGTTTTTT
TRBV6-6	TRBD1	.	TRBJ2-7	CASSTTGAGEQYF	TGTGCCAGCAGTACGACAGGGGCTGGCGAGCAGTACTTC
TRBV3-1/TRBV3-2	.	.	TRBJ2-7	CASTLGYEQYF	TGTGCCAGCACCCTAGGCTACGAGCAGTACTTC
TRBV21-1	.	.	TRBJ1-1	CASSKGYKNTEAFF	TGTGCCAGCAGCAAAGGTTACAAGAACACTGAAGCTTTCTTT
TRBV5-1	TRBD1	.	TRBJ1-2	CASSLARQGAGGYTF	TGCGCCAGCAGCTTGGCTAGACAGGGGGCTGGAGGCTACACCTTC
TRBV4-1	.	.	TRBJ1-1	CASSQGEGRGEAEAFF	TGCGCCAGCAGCCAAGGGGAGGGCAGGGGCGAGGCTGAAGCTTTCTTT
TRBV3-1/TRBV3-2	.	.	TRBJ1-1	CASSQARGAVNTEAFF	TGTGCCAGCAGCCAAGCCCGGGGGGCGGTAAACACTGAAGCTTTCTTT
TRBV7-9	TRBD1	.	TRBJ1-1	CASSWQGATEAFF	TGTGCCAGCAGCTGGCAGGGGGCAACTGAAGCTTTCTTT
TRBV12-5	TRBD2	.	TRBJ2-1	CASGLSSGGATEQFF	TGTGCTAGTGGTTTGTCCAGCGGGGGGGCCACTGAGCAGTTCTTC
TRBV2	.	few	TRBJ1-1	CASRPDSGYGEAFF	TGTGCCAGCAGGCCGGACAGCGGATACGGTGAAGCTTTCTTT
TRBV5-5	.	once	TRBJ2-3	CASSLGPFEDTQYF	TGTGCCAGCAGCTTGGGTCCGTTTGAGGATACGCAGTATTTT
TRBV5-1	TRBD1	.	TRBJ2-2	CASSLAGGDTGELFF	TGCGCCAGCAGCCTGGCAGGGGGCGATACCGGGGAGCTGTTTTTT
TRBV12-3/TRBV12-4	.	once	TRBJ1-2	CASSLWPGDGYTF	TGTGCCAGCAGTTTATGGCCAGGGGATGGCTACACCTTC
TRBV29-1	TRBD1	.	TRBJ2-2	CSVGTGRIDNTGELFF	TGCAGCGTGGGGACAGGGAGGATCGACAACACCGGGGAGCTGTTTTTT
TRBV12-3/TRBV12-4	TRBD1	.	TRBJ1-1	CASQDRSNTEAFF	TGTGCCAGCCAGGACAGGTCGAACACTGAAGCTTTCTTT
TRBV30	TRBD1	.	TRBJ2-1	CAWSVGGAYNEQFF	TGTGCCTGGAGTGTAGGGGGCGCCTACAATGAGCAGTTCTTC
TRBV3-1/TRBV3-2	TRBD1	.	TRBJ1-6	CASSQGPGTGGSPLHF	TGTGCCAGCAGCCAAGGACCCGGGACAGGGGGCTCACCCCTCCACTTT
TRBV5-1	.	.	TRBJ2-5	CASSLGPLEQETQYF	TGCGCCAGCAGCTTGGGCCCCCTCGAGCAAGAGACCCAGTACTTC